Presented here are 28 T cell receptor beta chains from one specimen sequenced in a study of blood T cell repertoires in COVID-19. Using immunoSEQ multiplex PCR, the repertoire was profiled, and TCRdb retains in-frame clones only, with some absent. The data hold over 150,000 clones, with more than 80% observed a single time. The sequencing input was peripheral blood. The receptors were sampled from a man aged 50-59 years with acute or convalescent COVID-19.

The genes are TRBV9 and TRBJ2-1, with 10 bases matching TRBD2. The CDR3 sequence is 15 residues long. Germline V gene data show CDR1 as SGDLS and CDR2 as YYNGEE. Trimming at V came to 0 bases and at J to 6 bases, leaving 3 bases not matched to a gene. CDR3 in amino acids: CASSVGKRGGNEQFF. CDR3 DNA sequence: TGTGCCAGCAGCGTAGGGAAGCGGGGGGGCAATGAGCAGTTCTTC.

The rearrangement links TRBV25-1 to TRBJ1-2, with TRBD1 matching 8 bases. The V and J ends lost 3 bases and 3 bases, in that order; junction bases with no gene match: 0. CDR1 is MGHDK, CDR2 SYGVNS, per germline. The CDR3 totals 13 residues. The CDR3 DNA is TGTGCCAGCAGTGACAGGGGGCACTATGGCTACACCTTC. Residues: CASSDRGHYGYTF.

The chain couples TRBV5-1 to TRBJ1-1; D perhaps matches TRBD1 (6 bases). Between the trimmed V and J ends, which lost 0 bases and 1 base, there was a span of 10 bases. Germline loops: CDR1 SGHRS, CDR2 YFSETQ. This CDR3 spans 15 amino acids. The CDR3 DNA reads as TGCGCCAGCAGCTTGGACAGGGCACAGAACACTGAAGCTTTCTTT. Residues: CASSLDRAQNTEAFF.

Written as DNA, the CDR3 is TGTGCCTGGAGTGGACAAAACACCATATATTTT. Translating it yields CAWSGQNTIYF. The J gene is TRBJ1-3, the V gene TRBV30; D is ambiguous. V was trimmed by 1 base and J by 6 bases, leaving 4 bases between them. From germline, CDR1 is GTSNPN and CDR2 SVGIG (reference sequence). The CDR3 runs 11 residues.

The chain employs TRBV27 and TRBJ1-1; D possibly corresponds to TRBD1 (6 bases). CDR1 and CDR2 (germline): MNHEY, SMNVEV (reference sequence). The CDR3 runs 13 residues. Trimming stripped 11 bases from V and 4 bases from J, with 17 bases between. The CDR3 DNA follows: TGTGCCGCCTCTTCAGGGGCGGTCACTGAAGCTTTCTTT. It specifies CAASSGAVTEAFF.

V gene TRBV3-1 (or the pseudogene TRBV3-2) combines with J gene TRBJ2-5; 7 nucleotides line up with TRBD1. The length of the CDR3 is 15 residues. The J segment lost 1 base and the V segment lost 0 bases, leaving 2 bases of the junction unmatched. Germline V gene data show CDR1 as LGHDT and CDR2 as YNNKEL (reference sequence). CDR3 in DNA: TGTGCCAGCAGCCAAGACGGGACAGCCCAAGAGACCCAGTACTTC. Protein product: CASSQDGTAQETQYF.

Turning to this clone: The sample holds other DNA sequences that translate to the same CDR3. This chain connects TRBV19 to TRBJ1-5; D not certain. The length of the CDR3 is 15 residues. Per germline, CDR1 LNHDA and CDR2 SQIVND (reference sequence). The germline V and J ends were trimmed by 3 bases and 0 bases, with 9 bases remaining between them. CDR3 DNA sequence: TGTGCCAGTAGTATTGGCCAGAATAGCAATCAGCCCCAGCATTTT. Protein product: CASSIGQNSNQPQHF.

V gene TRBV27 combines with J gene TRBJ2-1; perhaps TRBD1 as D (5 bases). The CDR3 length is 17 residues. Trimming removed 5 bases from V and 0 bases from J, with 17 bases in between. The germline gives CDR1 MNHEY, CDR2 SMNVEV (reference sequence). The CDR3 nucleotides are TGTGCCAGCAGTACCTACAAGGCCAGGGACTCCTACAATGAGCAGTTCTTC. Protein sequence: CASSTYKARDSYNEQFF.

The V call is TRBV28, the J call TRBJ1-3; possible D gene TRBD1, 5 bases. The length of the CDR3 is 15 residues. Trimming cost V 7 bases and J 4 bases, with 17 bases left between them. Germline CDR1 is MDHEN and CDR2 is SYDVKM. CDR3 in DNA: TGTGCCAGCAAGGTACCGGGACTAAGCGGAAACACCATATATTTT. This gives the protein CASKVPGLSGNTIYF.

The chain uses TRBV5-1 and TRBJ1-3; D might be TRBD1 (6 bases). Trimming removed 0 bases from V and 0 bases from J, with 10 bases in between. The CDR3 has 16 amino acids. Germline values: CDR1 SGHRS, CDR2 YFSETQ. CDR3 DNA: TGCGCCAGCAGCTTGGATCGGGGGGCCTCTGGAAACACCATATATTTT. Translation: CASSLDRGASGNTIYF.

This chain connects TRBV30 to TRBJ1-5; D is perhaps TRBD1 (6 bases). The CDR3 sequence is 15 residues long. Trimming took off 1 base at V and 5 bases at J, with 15 bases between the two ends. Germline V gene data show CDR1 as GTSNPN and CDR2 as SVGIG (reference sequence). For the CDR3, the DNA is TGTGCCTGGAGTGAGCCAGGGGAGAGGTATCAGCCCCAGCATTTT. Its translation: CAWSEPGERYQPQHF.

This clone was seen more than once but under ten times. This chain connects TRBV28 to TRBJ1-2; D gene unclear. CDR1 and CDR2 (germline): MDHEN, SYDVKM. The CDR3 is 17 residues long. Trimming took off 2 bases at V and 7 bases at J, with 23 bases between the two ends. CDR3 loop: CASSLAQGAGSESGYTF. The CDR3 DNA reads TGTGCCAGCAGTTTAGCCCAAGGCGCCGGGAGTGAGAGTGGCTACACCTTC.

This chain links TRBV6-5 with TRBJ1-3, with D possibly TRBD1 on 6 matching bases. The V end was cut by 9 bases, the J end by 0 bases, with 9 bases between. The germline CDR1 and CDR2 sequences are MNHEY and SVGAGI. The CDR3 runs 13 residues. The CDR3 DNA sequence: TGTGCCAGTAAAGGGGGCTCTGGAAACACCATATATTTT. Its translation: CASKGGSGNTIYF.

This chain connects TRBV15 to TRBJ1-5; TRBD1 might be the D (6 bases). Trimming removed 5 bases at V and 4 bases at J, with 15 bases between. Germline-derived CDR1 and CDR2 are LNHNV and YYDKDF (reference sequence). The CDR3 is 15 amino acids. The CDR3 DNA reads as TGTGCCACCAGCGGGGGGGGCTCCCCGAATCAGCCCCAGCATTTT. It specifies CATSGGGSPNQPQHF.

This chain links TRBV30 with TRBJ2-3, with D possibly matching TRBD1 (6 bases). Per the germline V gene, CDR1 is GTSNPN and CDR2 is SVGIG (reference sequence). This CDR3 is built from 14 residues. The CDR3 DNA sequence: TGTGCAGGACATGACAGGAAGATATCGGATACGCAGTATTTT. Translation: CAGHDRKISDTQYF.

V and J are TRBV6-6 and TRBJ1-2, with no clear D. Deletions cut 7 bases from V and 3 bases from J, with 15 bases between. CDR1 MNHNY and CDR2 SVGAGI come from the germline V gene (reference sequence). CDR3 length: 14 amino acids. CDR3 region: CASTPGRSHYGYTF. DNA of the CDR3: TGTGCCAGCACCCCCGGCAGGTCCCACTATGGCTACACCTTC.

This CDR3 is CASSVDIAETQYF. The CDR3 nucleotides read TGTGCCAGCAGCGTCGACATCGCGGAGACCCAGTACTTC. The genes are TRBV9 and TRBJ2-5; D remains ambiguous. This CDR3 has 13 amino acids. Looked up from germline, CDR1 is SGDLS and CDR2 is YYNGEE. The V end lost 2 bases, the J end lost 5 bases, and 10 bases lay between the germline ends.

V usage is TRBV7-2 and J usage is TRBJ2-7; 9 bases align to TRBD1. The CDR3 runs 15 residues. Trimming took 5 bases from V and 2 from J; bases not matched to a gene: 7. From germline, CDR1 is SGHTA and CDR2 FQGNSA. CDR3 coding DNA: TGTGCCAGCAGCCTGACAGGGGGGTCCCCCTACGAGCAGTACGTC. Protein: CASSLTGGSPYEQYV.

The chain has TRBV25-1 and TRBJ2-1; perhaps TRBD2 as D (5 bases). The CDR3 loop spans 15 amino acids. Germline values: CDR1 MGHDK, CDR2 SYGVNS. Trimming removed 4 bases at V and 8 bases at J, with 18 bases between. CDR3 coding DNA: TGTGCCAGCAGTGTATTCGGGATGCCGAAGGATGAGCAGTTCTTC. It yields the protein CASSVFGMPKDEQFF.

The J gene is TRBJ1-3, the V gene TRBV6-5, with D unresolved. This CDR3 is 10 amino acids long. Trimming took 10 bases from V and 9 from J, leaving 10 bases between them. Germline CDR1 and CDR2: MNHEY and SVGAGI. The chain's CDR3 is CAKTPSTIYF. As DNA, the CDR3 is TGTGCCAAAACCCCTAGCACCATATATTTT.

V gene TRBV7-6 combines with J gene TRBJ2-5; D unresolved. This CDR3 is built from 15 residues. The germline V and J ends were trimmed by 0 bases and 1 base, with 9 bases remaining between them. Germline values: CDR1 SGHVS, CDR2 FNYEAQ. The CDR3 DNA is TGTGCCAGCAGCTTAGCGGGCTACTCCCAAGAGACCCAGTACTTC. Translating gives CASSLAGYSQETQYF.

The chain links TRBV5-4 to TRBJ1-6; 10 nucleotides line up with TRBD1. V dropped 4 bases and J dropped 7; count of bases not matched to a gene: 20. This CDR3 has 20 amino acids. CDR1 and CDR2 from the germline V gene are SGHNT and YYREEE (reference sequence). CDR3 in DNA: TGTGCCAGCAGCACGACCCGGGACAGGGGAGACATTCGGCCAAATTCACCCCTCCACTTT. This codes for CASSTTRDRGDIRPNSPLHF.

The chain is built from TRBV27 and TRBJ1-1; unclear D gene. V gave up 4 bases and J gave up 0 bases, with 6 bases separating them. The germline CDR1 and CDR2 sequences are MNHEY and SMNVEV (reference sequence). The CDR3 contains 13 residues. DNA of the CDR3: TGTGCCAGCAGTTATAAGCTGAACACTGAAGCTTTCTTT. It specifies CASSYKLNTEAFF.

This chain uses TRBV19 with TRBJ2-2; maybe TRBD1 (5 bases). V shed 7 bases and J shed 2 bases, with 8 bases lying between them. CDR1 and CDR2 from the germline V gene are LNHDA and SQIVND (reference sequence). CDR3 length equals 13 residues. CDR3 amino acids: CASKDRNTGELFF. CDR3 sequence (DNA): TGTGCCAGTAAAGACAGAAACACCGGGGAGCTGTTTTTT. Supplemented by reference TRBV19 and TRBJ2-2, the full variable domain reads DGGITQSPKYLFRKEGQNVTLSCEQNLNHDAMYWYRQDPGQGLRLIYYSQIVNDFQKGDIAEGYSVSREKKESFPLTVTSAQKNPTAFYLCASKDRNTGELFFGEGSRLTVL.

This chain joins TRBV29-1 and TRBJ1-1, with 10 bases matching TRBD1. CDR3 length: 13 residues. V gave up 3 bases and J gave up 3 bases; unmatched junction bases: 1. Germline assignment: CDR1 SQVTM and CDR2 ANQGSEA. Written as DNA, the CDR3 is TGCAGCGTTGAGGGACAGGGGCACACTGAAGCTTTCTTT. Translating it yields CSVEGQGHTEAFF. Drawing the rest from reference TRBV29-1 and TRBJ1-1, the complete variable domain is SAVISQKPSRDICQRGTSLTIQCQVDSQVTMMFWYRQQPGQSLTLIATANQGSEATYESGFVIDKFPISRPNLTFSTLTVSNMSPEDSSIYLCSVEGQGHTEAFFGQGTRLTVV.

The CDR3 nucleotides are TGCGCCAGCAGCTTGGTTGGAGGACCGAAGGCCCAGTACTTC. Its protein is CASSLVGGPKAQYF. The chain joins TRBV5-1 to TRBJ2-5; D might be TRBD2 (5 bases). Trimming left V 0 bases short and J 9 bases short, with 15 bases between. There are 14 residues in the CDR3. The germline CDR1 and CDR2 sequences are SGHRS and YFSETQ.

The chain links TRBV2 to TRBJ2-1; 15 positions agree with TRBD2. V shed 6 bases and J 5 bases; nucleotides not matched to a gene: 8. The germline V gene has CDR1 SNHLY and CDR2 FYNNEI. This CDR3 is 17 amino acids long. The CDR3 DNA is TGTGCCAGCAGGAAATACGGGACTAGCGGGGGGAACAATGAGCAGTTCTTC. Its translation is CASRKYGTSGGNNEQFF.

In this sample, this clone turned up once. The chain recombines TRBV4-1 with TRBJ2-7; D gene unclear. This CDR3 contains 15 residues. CDR1 and CDR2 (germline): MGHRA, YSYEKL. V dropped 0 bases and J dropped 3 bases, with 12 bases sitting between them. CDR3 sequence reads: CASSQDQSIRYEQYF. The DNA of the CDR3 is TGCGCCAGCAGCCAAGATCAGTCCATTCGCTACGAGCAGTACTTC.